The T cell receptor (beta chain) under discussion was sequenced for a study of blood T cell repertoires in COVID-19. Overall study: Spain, Italy and the United States supplied samples that represented acute and convalescent COVID-19. PBMCs, B-cell-depleted T cells, or T cells provided the cDNA or gDNA that made up the material.

CDR3 size: 15 residues. Germline CDR1 SGHRS, CDR2 YFSETQ. V lost 4 bases and J 5 bases, leaving 18 bases between the germline ends. Original analysis: By means of reference gene primer amplification, nucleated cell counts were estimated. Using immunoSEQ multiplex PCR, the repertoire was profiled, and TCRdb retains in-frame clones only, with some absent. D and trimming come from the DNA, and the V and J calls and clone size come from that table. The table shows about 120,000 clones, with 85% to 90% occurring only once. The origin of this receptor is a woman aged 45-65 years with acute or convalescent COVID-19. J is TRBJ1-1 and V is TRBV5-1, with TRBD1 as a possible D gene (5 bases). The specimen sequenced was peripheral blood. CDR3 residues: CASSQEAGRGTEAFF. The CDR3 DNA reads as TGCGCCAGCAGCCAAGAGGCAGGGCGGGGGACTGAAGCTTTCTTT.